One sample yielded the 16 T cell receptor beta chains listed below, sequenced in a study of blood T cell repertoires in COVID-19. Data came from immunoSEQ multiplex PCR; TCRdb stores just in-frame clones and leaves some out. The profile shows almost 400,000 clones, 87% of them singletons. Sequenced material: peripheral blood. These TCRs come from a woman aged 55-69 years with COVID-19, enrolled during active disease.

The chain joins TRBV13 to TRBJ1-2; D call uncertain. Germline lookup yields CDR1 PRHDT and CDR2 FYEKMQ (reference sequence). Trimming removed 1 base at V and 8 bases at J, with 8 bases between. This CDR3 comprises 12 residues. The chain's CDR3 is CASSLEREGYTF. The CDR3 region has the DNA TGTGCCAGCAGCTTAGAACGAGAAGGCTACACCTTC. Together with reference TRBV13 and TRBJ1-2, the CDR3 gives the full variable domain: AAGVIQSPRHLIKEKRETATLKCYPIPRHDTVYWYQQGPGQDPQFLISFYEKMQSDKGSIPDRFSAQQFSDYHSELNMSSLELGDSALYFCASSLEREGYTFGSGTRLTVV.

The chain carries TRBV5-1 and TRBJ1-2; TRBD1 matches at 7 bases. The CDR3 length is 14 residues. Germline loops: CDR1 SGHRS, CDR2 YFSETQ. V lost 3 bases and J lost 4; bases outside the gene matches: 6. CDR3 sequence reads: CASSSQGVPYGYTF. CDR3 nucleotides: TGCGCCAGCAGCTCCCAGGGGGTTCCCTATGGCTACACCTTC.

The chain uses TRBV5-4 and TRBJ2-7; D perhaps matches TRBD2 (5 bases). CDR1 and CDR2 (germline): SGHNT, YYREEE (reference sequence). The length of the CDR3 is 14 residues. Trimming removed 4 bases at V and 1 base at J, with 12 bases between. The CDR3 is CASSLGPGSYEQYF. Here the CDR3 DNA reads TGTGCCAGCAGCCTCGGGCCGGGGTCCTACGAGCAGTACTTC.

This clone appeared a single time. The rearrangement joins TRBV15 to TRBJ1-2; D is uncertain. Trimming left V 0 bases short and J 8 bases short, with 10 bases between. Germline lookup yields CDR1 LNHNV and CDR2 YYDKDF (reference sequence). CDR3 length: 13 residues. This chain's CDR3 is CATSRDPGGGYTF. The CDR3 DNA is TGTGCCACCAGCAGAGATCCCGGCGGAGGCTACACCTTC.

V is TRBV7-6 and J is TRBJ1-6, with D uncertain. Trimming cost V 5 bases and J 9 bases, with 20 bases left between them. This CDR3 spans 16 amino acids. Looked up from germline, CDR1 is SGHVS and CDR2 is FNYEAQ. CDR3 DNA sequence: TGTGCCAGCAGCCAAGGTTTGTCGGAAGCGGGTTCACCCCTCCACTTT. This translates into CASSQGLSEAGSPLHF.

This rearrangement joins TRBV2 to TRBJ1-1; TRBD1 aligns across 7 bases. The CDR3 has 12 amino acids. Germline V gene data show CDR1 as SNHLY and CDR2 as FYNNEI. Trimming at V came to 6 bases and at J to 4 bases, leaving 2 bases not matched to a gene. DNA of the CDR3: TGTGCCAGCAGGAGGGGGCCCACTGAAGCTTTCTTT. This codes for CASRRGPTEAFF. Filled out from reference TRBV2 and TRBJ1-1, the complete variable domain reads EPEVTQTPSHQVTQMGQEVILRCVPISNHLYFYWYRQILGQKVEFLVSFYNNEISEKSEIFDDQFSVERPDGSNFTLKIRSTKLEDSAMYFCASRRGPTEAFFGQGTRLTVV.

The chain employs TRBV5-1 and TRBJ2-3; D is possibly TRBD1 (5 bases). Trimming took 0 bases from V and 4 from J, leaving 9 bases between them. CDR3 length: 14 residues. The germline V gene encodes CDR1 SGHRS and CDR2 YFSETQ. The CDR3 protein is CASSLAQGPDTQYF. The CDR3 region has the DNA TGCGCCAGCAGCTTGGCCCAGGGCCCAGATACGCAGTATTTT.

CDR3 protein: CASSLSSGGAVDTQYF. CDR3 sequence (DNA): TGTGCCAGCAGCCTATCTAGCGGGGGGGCCGTGGATACGCAGTATTTT. The chain uses TRBV7-2 and TRBJ2-3; 12 bases are a match to TRBD2. This CDR3 contains 16 residues. Unmatched junction bases numbered 9, after V lost 5 bases and J lost 6 bases. The germline V gene has CDR1 SGHTA and CDR2 FQGNSA.

The V call is TRBV2, the J call TRBJ2-3; a possible D gene is TRBD1 (7 bases). The CDR3 loop spans 14 amino acids. V shed 7 bases and J shed 0 bases, with 11 bases lying between them. In germline, CDR1 is SNHLY, CDR2 FYNNEI. The CDR3: CASNRGLSTDTQYF. As DNA, the CDR3 is TGTGCCAGCAACAGGGGACTTAGCACAGATACGCAGTATTTT.

CDR3 DNA sequence: TGCGCCAGCAGCCAAGCCAGGACACCAGTACAAGAGACCCAGTACTTC. Its protein is CASSQARTPVQETQYF. The chain combines TRBV4-1 with TRBJ2-5, with D perhaps matching TRBD1 (5 bases). The germline V gene has CDR1 MGHRA and CDR2 YSYEKL. The CDR3 totals 16 residues. Between the trimmed V and J ends, which lost 1 base and 2 bases, there was a span of 14 bases.

The chain joins TRBV6-1 to TRBJ1-2, with 8 bases matching TRBD1. The CDR3 spans 16 residues. V lost 4 bases to trimming and J lost 4 bases; unmatched junction nucleotides: 11. CDR1 is MNHNS, CDR2 SASEGT, per germline. The chain's CDR3 is CASSGDRILIIYGYTF. The CDR3 nucleotides read TGTGCCAGCAGTGGGGACAGGATATTGATCATCTATGGCTACACCTTC.

The rearrangement links TRBV10-3 to TRBJ1-2; 7 bases line up with TRBD1. The CDR3 contains 12 residues. The germline V gene encodes CDR1 ENHRY and CDR2 SYGVKD. J was trimmed by 8 bases and V by 6 bases; bases with no gene match: 6. CDR3 bases: TGTGCCATCAGAGAGACAGGGTTCGGCTACACCTTC. Its translation is CAIRETGFGYTF.

The V gene is TRBV7-8, the J gene TRBJ2-1, with a possible D match to TRBD2 (6 bases). V was shortened by 1 base and J by 8 bases, with 15 bases between the two germline ends. Germline CDR1 SGHVS, CDR2 FQNEAQ. CDR3 length equals 15 residues. The CDR3 sequence: CASSLGGLRGDEQFF. The CDR3 region has the DNA TGTGCCAGCAGCTTAGGGGGACTCCGGGGCGATGAGCAGTTCTTC.

The V call is TRBV18, the J call TRBJ2-3; D gene ambiguous. Trimming removed 1 base from V and 6 bases from J, with 8 bases in between. Germline V CDR1 and CDR2: KGHSH, LQKENI. The CDR3 runs to 13 residues. The CDR3 reads CASSPLLRDTQYF. The CDR3 coding sequence is TGTGCCAGCTCACCACTATTACGGGATACGCAGTATTTT.

The chain has TRBV6-5 and TRBJ1-3; D possibly corresponds to TRBD1 (5 bases). The germline gives CDR1 MNHEY, CDR2 SVGAGI. The CDR3 is 15 amino acids. Trimming cost V 7 bases and J 0 bases, with 13 bases left between them. The CDR3 spells CASKLDSGSGNTIYF. In nucleotides, the CDR3 is TGTGCCAGCAAACTCGACAGTGGCTCTGGAAACACCATATATTTT.

The chain joins TRBV5-6 to TRBJ1-3, with D unresolved. This CDR3 is built from 12 residues. V was clipped by 1 base and J by 4 bases, with 3 bases between them. Germline CDR1 reads SGHDT; CDR2 reads YYEEEE. CDR3 nucleotide sequence: TGTGCCAGCAGCTTGACAGGAAACACCATATATTTT. Its protein product is CASSLTGNTIYF.